A single TCR beta chain is shown here with its context. The antigen remains unidentified. RNA was isolated and reverse transcribed to cDNA, the sequencing template. The table came from immunoSEQ multiplex PCR; TCRdb's copy has only in-frame clones and leaves some out. The profile shows 100,000 to 150,000 clones, roughly 50% of them singletons. The sample belongs to a study of CD8+ T cells in alopecia areata. CDR1 MNHEY and CDR2 SMNVEV come from the germline V gene (reference sequence). V was pared by 4 bases and J by 0 bases, with 8 bases between. This CDR3 contains 14 residues. Broader study findings: Lesional scalp exceeded normal scalp in clonality, especially in alopecia totalis/universalis.

The input for sequencing was CD8+ T cells sorted from blood, taken at week 0. The source is a human donor with alopecia areata. The J gene is TRBJ2-3, the V gene TRBV27; D ambiguous. The CDR3 bases are TGTGCCAGCAGTTGGGTGCCTAGCACAGATACGCAGTATTTT. Amino acids: CASSWVPSTDTQYF.